These T cell receptor beta chains were read from a single sample in a study of cytomegalovirus exposure and HLA in healthy donors. Method: immunoSEQ multiplex PCR; TCRdb's copy keeps in-frame clones and lacks some. The sample lists roughly 150,000 clones, approximately 96% occurring once. The sequencing sample was made of PBMCs. These TCRs come from a woman under 30 in good health and CMV-seronegative. Both conserved end residues are part of each CDR3. A D gene is named only where the DNA matches it firmly.

d_call	v_call	cdr3_length	j_call	cdr3_aa
TRBD2	TRBV5-4	17	TRBJ2-1	CASSALLASGGNNEQFF
TRBD1	TRBV6-5	15	TRBJ1-1	CASSYVGQGNTEAFF
TRBD2	TRBV7-9	16	TRBJ2-3	CASLAGGGARTDTQYF
-	TRBV27	15	TRBJ2-3	CASSLGAGSTDTQYF
TRBD1	TRBV18	14	TRBJ1-2	CASSLGTGDYGYTF
TRBD1	TRBV4-2	18	TRBJ2-7	CASSQNYLSGQGAYEQYF
-	TRBV6-5	11	TRBJ1-2	CASRAANGYTF
-	TRBV18	14	TRBJ2-7	CASSPPVGTYEQYF
-	TRBV19	14	TRBJ2-7	CASRRRPGTYEQYF
TRBD1	TRBV7-9	15	TRBJ2-7	CASSLAGQGAYEQYF
-	TRBV9	13	TRBJ1-1	CASSVASGFEAFF
TRBD1	TRBV2	13	TRBJ1-5	CASSPDRDQPQHF
-	TRBV5-6	14	TRBJ1-1	CASSPPEVNTEAFF
-	TRBV6-6	14	TRBJ1-2	CASSSPTVFYGYTF
-	TRBV5-1	14	TRBJ2-3	CASSPAGSGDTQYF
-	TRBV7-2	16	TRBJ2-5	CASSLAASLPQETQYF
TRBD1	TRBV5-1	15	TRBJ2-3	CASSPRTGSTDTQYF
-	TRBV4-3	14	TRBJ1-5	CASSQDQGSQPQHF
TRBD1	TRBV7-8	17	TRBJ2-7	CASSLGSGTGDSYEQYF
TRBD1	TRBV7-9	15	TRBJ2-5	CASSPRQGREETQYF
-	TRBV6-4	15	TRBJ2-3	CASSGGWGGTDTQYF
-	TRBV14	11	TRBJ1-1	CASSYGTEAFF
TRBD1	TRBV10-1	15	TRBJ1-1	CARGTGGRLGPEAFF
TRBD1	TRBV18	17	TRBJ2-2	CASSILGQGANTGELFF
-	TRBV10-3	13	TRBJ2-3	CAISAFSTDTQYF
-	TRBV4-1	14	TRBJ2-2	CASSQERWSGELFF
-	TRBV4-1	17	TRBJ2-4	CASSQPPTGRAKNIQYF
TRBD1	TRBV2	16	TRBJ2-2	CASKVGRQGAFGELFF
-	TRBV4-1	14	TRBJ1-5	CASSQGFGVQPQHF
-	TRBV9	13	TRBJ2-5	CASAYGVQETQYF
TRBD2	TRBV7-2	17	TRBJ2-3	CASSLSPGGATTDTQYF
-	TRBV2	14	TRBJ2-3	CASSPRAGADTQYF
TRBD1	TRBV7-3	14	TRBJ2-7	CASSGQGISYEQYF
TRBD2	TRBV9	15	TRBJ2-1	CASSSISGGGGEQFF
-	TRBV7-2	13	TRBJ2-7	CASSLLTTYEQYF
-	TRBV29-1	14	TRBJ1-1	CSVEEDSPNTEAFF
TRBD2	TRBV14	16	TRBJ2-5	CASSPIGGSRQETQYF
TRBD1	TRBV7-2	14	TRBJ2-5	CASSYGDSQETQYF
TRBD2	TRBV9	16	TRBJ2-2	CASSVGLAGGAGELFF
-	TRBV4-3	13	TRBJ2-5	CASSRTVVETQYF
-	TRBV4-1	14	TRBJ2-3	CASSHAGLTDTQYF
-	TRBV6-4	15	TRBJ2-7	CASSDPRPGGLKQYF
TRBD2	TRBV4-1	14	TRBJ2-5	CASSQVGRGGAQYF
TRBD1	TRBV18	16	TRBJ2-7	CASSRLKGTGEYEQYF
-	TRBV5-1	13	TRBJ1-1	CASSFPGNTEAFF